This T cell receptor beta chain was identified during a study of CD8+ T cells in alopecia areata. Overall study: For the treated group, dosing was oral tofacitinib at 5 to 10 mg twice daily.

Germline V lookup: CDR1 SGHRS, CDR2 YFSETQ. V lost 2 bases, J lost 6 bases, and 7 bases stayed unmatched. CDR3 length: 15 residues. Isolated RNA was reverse transcribed into cDNA used as the sequencing template. Using immunoSEQ multiplex PCR, the repertoire was profiled, and TCRdb retains in-frame clones only, with some absent. The top ten hold roughly 12% of the sample, which has about 190,000 clones, about 60% seen once. Treatment of the sample: oral pan-JAK inhibitor, 5-10 mg twice daily. The specimen comprised CD8+ T cells sorted from blood, sampled at week 24, from a patient treated with tofacitinib. The receptor's source is a human donor with alopecia areata. The chain recombines TRBV5-1 with TRBJ2-7; 11 bases line up with TRBD1. The CDR3 DNA reads TGCGCCAGCAGCTTCGGGACAGGGGGTTCCGCCGAGCAGTACTTC. This gives the protein CASSFGTGGSAEQYF.